There are a few counts of the clone carrying this T cell receptor beta chain. Its antigen is still unknown. The entry originates in a study of T-cell reconstitution after alpha-beta-depleted transplantation in children. Study-wide findings and caveats: After transplant, high TCRbeta diversity at day 60 in some patients arose from surviving recipient T cells and thymic progenitors. Approximately two months post-transplant, alpha-beta T cells reportedly originated from several hundred expanded graft clones.

TCRbeta library construction was performed incorporating unique molecular identifiers. TCRdb processed the PCR reads anew with MiXCR; each CDR3 protein has one entry. The table shows 200,000 or so distinct CDR3 sequences, with about 8.2% occurring only once. Germline CDR1 is SGHDN and CDR2 is FVKESK. V shed 4 bases and J shed 6 bases, with 15 bases lying between them. There are 14 residues in the CDR3. The TCR originated in a male patient between 2 and 15 years old who had a stem cell transplant for acute myeloid leukemia, so the T cells may come from the graft donor. Specimen: PBMCs, mostly from graft donor cells, collected 360 days after TCRalphabeta/CD19-depleted stem cell transplant. This chain uses TRBV14 with TRBJ2-5; D unclear. CDR3 protein: CASSLRLGLKTQYF. The CDR3 DNA reads TGTGCCAGCAGCCTACGATTGGGCTTAAAGACCCAGTACTTC.